The 25 T cell receptor beta chains listed next were all sequenced from one sample in a study of T cells in Graves' hyperthyroidism and ophthalmopathy. The investigators amplified TCR beta CDR3 regions from RNA transcripts. In the first-round RT-PCR of the TCR CDR3, the HTBI primer set was used. MiXCR was run by TCRdb on the multiplex PCR reads, yielding one entry per CDR3 protein. The sample records approximately 510,000 distinct CDR3 sequences, about 46% being singletons. Sequences were obtained from peripheral blood or thyroid tissue (not recorded which). Receptor source: an adult woman with Graves' disease, either hyperthyroidism or ophthalmopathy (not recorded which).

The chain combines TRBV10-3 with TRBJ1-3; TRBD1 agrees at 8 bases. Germline V gene data show CDR1 as ENHRY and CDR2 as SYGVKD. V was pared by 2 bases and J by 2 bases, with 5 bases of the junction left unmatched. CDR3 length: 16 residues. As DNA, the CDR3 is TGTGCCATCAGTGAGACACTACAGGGGGCTGGAAACACCATATATTTT. Translating gives CAISETLQGAGNTIYF.

The rearrangement joins TRBV2 to TRBJ2-2; D not certain. CDR3 size: 15 residues. Per the germline V gene, CDR1 is SNHLY and CDR2 is FYNNEI. The ends were cut back, 7 bases at V and 8 bases at J, with 20 bases in the middle. CDR3 sequence: CASNPDLIPAGELFF. The CDR3 bases are TGTGCCAGCAACCCCGATCTCATCCCAGCAGGGGAGCTGTTTTTT.

To note about this clonotype: Relative to the germline gene, one junction end is altered; a read error may explain this. CDR3 sequence (DNA): TGTGCCATCAGTCCCGGGACGTCCTACGGGCAGTACTTC. Translating it yields CAISPGTSYGQYF. The rearrangement joins TRBV10-3 to TRBJ2-7, with D possibly called TRBD1 or TRBD2 (5 bases each). CDR1 is ENHRY, CDR2 SYGVKD, per germline. The CDR3 spans 13 residues.

CDR3 coding DNA: TGCAGCGTTGAACTCGTACTGAGAACCTCTACAGGGGCGCGGGGTGGCTACACCTTC. It yields the protein CSVELVLRTSTGARGGYTF. This chain links TRBV29-1 with TRBJ1-2; 7 bases are shared with TRBD1. The germline V gene encodes CDR1 SQVTM and CDR2 ANQGSEA. With 2 bases clipped from V and 7 bases from J, the junction kept 25 bases outside the gene matches. This CDR3 contains 19 residues.

This clonotype came up many times. This CDR3 reads CSVEGQPEGYTF. The CDR3 nucleotides read TGCAGCGTTGAAGGACAGCCGGAGGGCTACACCTTC. This rearrangement joins TRBV29-1 to TRBJ1-2, with TRBD1 as a possible D gene (5 bases). Trimming removed 1 base from V and 8 bases from J, with 11 bases in between. The length of the CDR3 is 12 residues. Germline lookup yields CDR1 SQVTM and CDR2 ANQGSEA.

The V call is TRBV19, the J call TRBJ1-1; TRBD1 is a possible D gene (5 bases). The ends were cut back, 7 bases at V and 4 bases at J, with 13 bases in the middle. This CDR3 is built from 13 residues. Germline V gene data show CDR1 as LNHDA and CDR2 as SQIVND (reference sequence). CDR3 region: CASTATESTEAFF. DNA of the CDR3: TGTGCCAGTACCGCGACAGAATCCACTGAAGCTTTCTTT.

The genes are TRBV11-2 and TRBJ1-6, with D unclear. V was trimmed by 0 bases and J by 14 bases, leaving 11 bases between them. Germline CDR1 is SGHAT and CDR2 is FQNNGV. This CDR3 region has 13 residues. The CDR3 bases are TGTGCCAGCAGCTTAGAGGCACAGTCGGCCCTCCACTTT. Translated: CASSLEAQSALHF. The variable domain in full, with the rest retrieved from reference TRBV11-2 and TRBJ1-6, is EAGVAQSPRYKIIEKRQSVAFWCNPISGHATLYWYQQILGQGPKLLIQFQNNGVVDDSQLPKDRFSAERLKGVDSTLKIQPAKLEDSAVYLCASSLEAQSALHFGNGTRLTVT.

This clonotype has a count of ten or more. The rearrangement links TRBV12-3 or TRBV12-4 to TRBJ1-6; TRBD1 aligns across 10 bases. The CDR3 extends over 14 amino acids. Unmatched junction bases numbered 9, after V lost 6 bases and J lost 13 bases. CDR3 DNA: TGTGCCAGCAGGGCGGACAGGGGGATCGGGCCCCTCCACTTT. Protein: CASRADRGIGPLHF.

At least ten counts were recorded for this clonotype. CDR3 sequence reads: CASRSGQYTEAFF. In DNA, the CDR3 is TGTGCCAGCAGATCCGGACAGTACACTGAAGCTTTCTTT. The rearrangement joins TRBV11-2 to TRBJ1-1; a possible D gene is TRBD1 (6 bases). V gave up 6 bases and J gave up 3 bases, with 11 bases separating them. The germline V gene encodes CDR1 SGHAT and CDR2 FQNNGV. The length of the CDR3 is 13 residues.

A remark on this clonotype: Mismatch with germline at one junction end may stem from a read error. The genes are TRBV10-3 and TRBJ1-2; a weak D match, TRBD1 (6 bases). This CDR3 is built from 15 residues. Germline V gene sequence: CDR1 ENHRY, CDR2 SYGVKD. The CDR3 sequence is CASSEANTGNYGYTF. CDR3 DNA: TGTGCCAGCAGTGAAGCGAATACAGGGAACTATGGCTACACCTTC.

The rearrangement links TRBV2 to TRBJ2-7, with a tentative D call TRBD2 (5 bases). Trimming cost V 1 base and J 4 bases, with 14 bases left between them. The germline CDR1 and CDR2 sequences are SNHLY and FYNNEI. The CDR3 is made up of 15 amino acids. CDR3 residues: CASSEGPGVSYEQYF. The CDR3 DNA reads TGTGCCAGCAGTGAAGGGCCCGGGGTTAGTTACGAGCAGTACTTC.

This chain uses TRBV24-1 with TRBJ1-4; 8 nucleotides agree with TRBD1. Germline trimming cut 4 bases from V and 0 bases from J; bases unmatched to any gene: 6. The CDR3 consists of 17 residues. Germline assignment: CDR1 KGHDR and CDR2 SFDVKD. The chain's CDR3 is CATSEGQGVSTNEKLFF. DNA of the CDR3: TGTGCCACCAGTGAAGGACAGGGTGTATCAACTAATGAAAAACTGTTTTTT.

This clonotype has a handful of counts. The chain links TRBV19 to TRBJ1-5; 9 positions agree with TRBD1. This CDR3 contains 16 residues. V gave up 4 bases and J gave up 7 bases; unmatched junction bases: 11. Germline V gene lookup returns CDR1 LNHDA and CDR2 SQIVND (reference sequence). CDR3 DNA: TGTGCCAGTAGTAAGGCACCGGGACAGGGAAAGCAGCCCCAGCATTTT. Encoded protein: CASSKAPGQGKQPQHF.

In its sample, this clonotype was seen a few times. The chain has TRBV9 and TRBJ1-4, with D unclear. The CDR3 has 14 amino acids. Per the germline V gene, CDR1 is SGDLS and CDR2 is YYNGEE. The ends were cut back, 7 bases at V and 5 bases at J, with 15 bases in the middle. This CDR3 reads CASSPPPGNEKLFF. CDR3 in DNA: TGTGCCAGCTCACCACCGCCCGGGAATGAAAAACTGTTTTTT.

This clonotype was observed many times. The chain combines TRBV24-1 with TRBJ2-5; weak D call: TRBD2 (6 bases). V lost 2 bases and J 5 bases, leaving 14 bases between the germline ends. The CDR3 has 15 residues. Germline CDR1 is KGHDR and CDR2 is SFDVKD. As DNA, the CDR3 is TGTGCCACCAGTGATTCGGGACGCGGGGTGGAGACCCAGTACTTC. Encoded protein: CATSDSGRGVETQYF.

This clonotype is a singleton in its sample. This could be a read error, since a much larger clone is one nucleotide away. The chain employs TRBV6-5 and TRBJ1-5, with D tentatively TRBD1 (6 bases). The CDR3 loop spans 15 amino acids. Germline assignment: CDR1 MNHEY and CDR2 SVGAGI. CDR3 sequence (DNA): TGTGCCAGCGGTTACCCTGGACAGTTCAATCAGCCCCAGCATTTT. Amino acids: CASGYPGQFNQPQHF.

With regard to this clonotype: A much more abundant neighbour one base away suggests this may be a read error. For the CDR3, the DNA is TGTGCCAGCAGCCAAGACGCTGAGAGCAAAGGTGGCTACACCTTC. Residues: CASSQDAESKGGYTF. The chain joins TRBV4-2 to TRBJ1-2; D gene unclear. CDR1 is LGHNA and CDR2 is YNFKEQ in the germline V gene. CDR3 size: 15 residues. V lost 0 bases, J lost 7 bases, and 15 bases lay in between.

This clonotype has just a few counts. V gene TRBV29-1 combines with J gene TRBJ1-3; D ambiguous. Germline CDR1 is SQVTM and CDR2 is ANQGSEA. The CDR3 consists of 13 residues. V was trimmed by 8 bases and J by 1 base, leaving 12 bases between them. This chain's CDR3 is CSLAPGSGNTIYF. As DNA, the CDR3 is TGCAGCTTGGCCCCGGGGTCTGGAAACACCATATATTTT.

This clonotype was observed a few times. The J gene is TRBJ1-1, the V gene TRBV29-1; D call uncertain. The CDR3 totals 11 residues. V lost 4 bases to trimming and J lost 4 bases, with 7 bases between them. Looked up from germline, CDR1 is SQVTM and CDR2 is ANQGSEA. This CDR3 is CSVVRLTEAFF. Here the CDR3 DNA reads TGCAGCGTTGTTAGGCTCACTGAAGCTTTCTTT. Complete variable domain (other parts from reference TRBV29-1 and TRBJ1-1): SAVISQKPSRDICQRGTSLTIQCQVDSQVTMMFWYRQQPGQSLTLIATANQGSEATYESGFVIDKFPISRPNLTFSTLTVSNMSPEDSSIYLCSVVRLTEAFFGQGTRLTVV.

The rearrangement links TRBV6-5 to TRBJ2-5; perhaps TRBD2 as D (5 bases). Germline CDR1 reads MNHEY; CDR2 reads SVGAGI. V was trimmed by 2 bases and J by 7 bases, leaving 17 bases between them. CDR3 length: 15 residues. CDR3: CASSYTPTDGGTQYF. The CDR3 DNA reads as TGTGCCAGCAGTTACACACCGACTGATGGAGGGACCCAGTACTTC.

This clonotype was recorded a few times. V and J are TRBV5-8 and TRBJ2-2; D is unclear. This CDR3 contains 15 residues. Germline CDR1 is SGHTS and CDR2 is YDEGEE. Trimming took 3 bases from V and 0 from J, leaving 9 bases between them. CDR3 DNA sequence: TGTGCCAGCAGCTCCCCTAGGACGAACACCGGGGAGCTGTTTTTT. It is translated as CASSSPRTNTGELFF.

The rearrangement links TRBV25-1 to TRBJ1-5; D may be TRBD1 (5 bases). The CDR3 loop spans 14 amino acids. Germline loops: CDR1 MGHDK, CDR2 SYGVNS. CDR3 sequence: CARDRVGLKQPQHF. The DNA of the CDR3 is TGTGCTAGAGATCGGGTGGGGCTGAAACAGCCCCAGCATTTT.

This clonotype is a singleton in its sample. The V call is TRBV2, the J call TRBJ1-1; 8 bases line up with TRBD1. From germline, CDR1 is SNHLY and CDR2 FYNNEI. This CDR3 contains 18 residues. The V and J ends lost 6 bases and 4 bases, in that order; junction bases with no gene match: 19. Here the CDR3 reads CASSRSTTGVVWRTEAFF. Written as DNA, the CDR3 is TGTGCCAGCAGCCGAAGCACGACAGGGGTTGTGTGGCGCACTGAAGCTTTCTTT. Using reference TRBV2 and TRBJ1-1 for the parts outside the CDR3, the full variable domain is EPEVTQTPSHQVTQMGQEVILRCVPISNHLYFYWYRQILGQKVEFLVSFYNNEISEKSEIFDDQFSVERPDGSNFTLKIRSTKLEDSAMYFCASSRSTTGVVWRTEAFFGQGTRLTVV.

Many counts were recorded for this clonotype. The rearrangement links TRBV20-1 to TRBJ2-7; D is perhaps TRBD1 (6 bases). The germline V and J ends were trimmed by 4 bases and 3 bases, with 10 bases remaining between them. This CDR3 region has 12 residues. CDR1 is DFQATT, CDR2 SNEGSKA, per germline (reference sequence). The CDR3 reads CSATGQIYEQYF. The CDR3 DNA reads as TGCAGTGCTACCGGACAGATCTACGAGCAGTACTTC.

The V call is TRBV28, the J call TRBJ1-5; the D is unclear. There are 14 residues in the CDR3. Trimming stripped 4 bases from V and 6 bases from J, with 13 bases between. Germline V gives CDR1 MDHEN, CDR2 SYDVKM. The CDR3 bases are TGTGCCAGCAGTTACGGAGCCGGCCCTCAGCCCCAGCATTTT. Protein product: CASSYGAGPQPQHF.